Shown below are 18 T cell receptor beta chains from a single sample sequenced in a study of T cells in Graves' hyperthyroidism and ophthalmopathy. RNA transcripts yielded amplified TCR beta CDR3 regions. With the HTBI primer set, the TCR CDR3 went through a first round of RT-PCR. TCRdb analysed the multiplex PCR reads with MiXCR anew, one entry per CDR3 protein. In the table there are 40,000 to 60,000 distinct CDR3 sequences, less than 60% of which are singletons. The sequencing sample was made of blood. The receptor set was obtained from a woman aged 50 to 65 with Graves' ophthalmopathy.

This clonotype was observed at least ten times. The chain recombines TRBV7-6 with TRBJ2-3; D is unclear. The ends were cut back, 0 bases at V and 6 bases at J, with 13 bases in the middle. Germline V gives CDR1 SGHVS, CDR2 FNYEAQ. There are 15 residues in the CDR3. The CDR3 DNA reads as TGTGCCAGCAGCTTAGCAGGGATTATTTCTGATACGCAGTATTTT. It specifies CASSLAGIISDTQYF. Supplemented by reference TRBV7-6 and TRBJ2-3, the full variable domain reads GAGVSQSPRYKVTKRGQDVALRCDPISGHVSLYWYRQALGQGPEFLTYFNYEAQQDKSGLPNDRFSAERPEGSISTLTIQRTEQRDSAMYRCASSLAGIISDTQYFGPGTRLTVL.

This clonotype was recorded many times. The CDR3 coding sequence is TGTGCCAGCAGCTTTGGCTTCCAAGGGAACACCGGGGAGCTGTTTTTT. This translates into CASSFGFQGNTGELFF. The chain recombines TRBV7-2 with TRBJ2-2; the D is unclear. Trimming stripped 3 bases from V and 1 base from J, with 12 bases between. This CDR3 has 16 residues. The germline gives CDR1 SGHTA, CDR2 FQGNSA.

This clonotype was recorded many times. The chain employs TRBV29-1 and TRBJ1-4; 7 positions match TRBD1. V lost 7 bases to trimming and J lost 3 bases; unmatched junction nucleotides: 8. Germline V gene sequence: CDR1 SQVTM, CDR2 ANQGSEA. This CDR3 region has 14 residues. CDR3 coding DNA: TGCAGCGCCTCCGAGGGGGCATCTAATGAAAAACTGTTTTTT. Protein sequence: CSASEGASNEKLFF.

This clonotype was seen a handful of times. A much larger clone differs by one base, so this may be a read error. The rearrangement links TRBV11-2 to TRBJ1-1, with TRBD1 matching over 7 bases. There are 15 residues in the CDR3. Germline V CDR1 and CDR2: SGHAT, FQNNGV. CDR3 bases: TGTGCCAGCAGCCCCAGACAGGGTGGCTTCACTGAAGCTTGCTTT. Residues: CASSPRQGGFTEACF.

This clonotype was picked up many times. The gene calls are TRBV20-1 and TRBJ2-2; 8 nucleotides line up with TRBD2. The germline gives CDR1 DFQATT, CDR2 SNEGSKA (reference sequence). Trimming removed 5 bases from V and 6 bases from J; junction bases left unmatched: 5. The CDR3 spans 13 residues. In DNA, the CDR3 is TGCAGTGCTGAGCGGGGGAGGGCCGGGGAGCTGTTTTTT. As protein: CSAERGRAGELFF.

This clonotype was observed many times. The genes are TRBV11-2 and TRBJ1-1; 7 nucleotides match TRBD1. This CDR3 contains 18 residues. Germline CDR1 and CDR2: SGHAT and FQNNGV. The ends lost 0 bases at V and 1 base at J; junction bases unmatched: 11. Here the CDR3 DNA reads TGTGCCAGCAGCTTAGATCGGCCGGGGGGACAGCGGAACACTGAAGCTTTCTTT. This codes for CASSLDRPGGQRNTEAFF.

This clonotype was observed at least ten times. The V call is TRBV24-1, the J call TRBJ2-2; maybe TRBD1 (6 bases). CDR3 length: 13 amino acids. Trimming left V 4 bases short and J 6 bases short, with 8 bases between. The germline gives CDR1 KGHDR, CDR2 SFDVKD. The CDR3 spells CATSDPGAGELFF. CDR3 sequence (DNA): TGTGCCACCAGTGACCCAGGGGCCGGGGAGCTGTTTTTT.

V is TRBV24-1 and J is TRBJ1-2; 7 bases are a match to TRBD1. CDR1 is KGHDR, CDR2 SFDVKD, per germline. V shed 6 bases, J shed 2 bases, and the junction held 2 bases outside the gene matches. CDR3 size: 13 residues. As DNA, the CDR3 is TGTGCCACCAGTCAACAGGGGAACTATGGCTACACCTTC. Encoded protein: CATSQQGNYGYTF.

Note on this clonotype: Germline is not matched at one junction end, which may reflect a read error. This chain joins TRBV7-9 and TRBJ1-4, with unresolved D. This CDR3 has 15 residues. The germline CDR1 and CDR2 sequences are SEHNR and FQNEAQ (reference sequence). The CDR3 reads CASGLGLGSNEKPFF. The CDR3 DNA reads TGTGCCAGCGGCTTAGGCCTCGGGTCGAATGAAAAACCGTTTTTT.

Of note for this clonotype: A read error may be the cause here, since a much bigger clone is one base away. J is TRBJ1-1 and V is TRBV5-1; weak D call: TRBD1 (6 bases). Germline lookup yields CDR1 SGHRS and CDR2 YFSETQ. CDR3 length: 15 amino acids. CDR3 protein: CASSFPSGGRREASF. CDR3 bases: TGCGCCAGCAGCTTCCCCAGCGGGGGGCGAAGGGAAGCTTCCTTT.

For this clonotype: This may stem from a read error, because a much larger clone lies one nucleotide away. V and J are TRBV27 and TRBJ2-5; the match to TRBD1 covers 8 bases. The CDR3 is made up of 14 amino acids. Germline lookup yields CDR1 MNHEY and CDR2 SMNVEV (reference sequence). The CDR3 reads CVSSFQGAGETQYF. CDR3 DNA sequence: TGTGTCAGCAGTTTCCAGGGGGCTGGAGAGACCCAGTACTTC.

V gene TRBV25-1 combines with J gene TRBJ2-7; 8 positions agree with TRBD1. V lost 8 bases and J lost 6; bases outside the gene matches: 6. This CDR3 is 12 amino acids long. CDR1 MGHDK and CDR2 SYGVNS come from the germline V gene. In DNA, the CDR3 is TGTGCCAGCGGTGGAACAGGGGGCGAGCAGTACTTC. Its protein product is CASGGTGGEQYF.

By frequency in the sample, this clonotype is medium-sized (0.01 to 0.1%). V is TRBV15 and J is TRBJ2-7; D unresolved. The CDR3 extends over 14 amino acids. Germline V gene data show CDR1 as LNHNV and CDR2 as YYDKDF (reference sequence). Deletions cut 1 base from V and 0 bases from J, with 7 bases between. The CDR3 protein is CATSRGARSYEQYF. In nucleotides, the CDR3 is TGTGCCACCAGCAGAGGAGCCCGCTCCTACGAGCAGTACTTC.

CDR3 bases: TGTGCCAGCAGTTTTTTGACAGTTAAGTACCAAGAGACCCAGTACTTC. It codes for CASSFLTVKYQETQYF. This chain connects TRBV12-3 or TRBV12-4 to TRBJ2-5, with D possibly TRBD1 on 5 matching bases. Trimming took 3 bases from V and 0 from J, leaving 14 bases between them. The CDR3 covers 16 residues.

In regard to this clonotype: Just one base apart from a much larger clone, this may be a read error. The missing conserved phenylalanine or tryptophan at the end of this CDR3 makes a read error likely. The chain uses TRBV7-8 and TRBJ1-1; the D is unclear. CDR3 length equals 15 residues. CDR1 is SGHVS and CDR2 is FQNEAQ in the germline V gene. CDR3 protein: CASSQLLQRTQEAFL. DNA of the CDR3: TGCGCCAGCAGCCAACTACTACAACGCACCCAGGAAGCTTTCCTT.

This clonotype was found once. Here the CDR3 omits its conserved ending phenylalanine or tryptophan, so a read error is the likely source. This chain joins TRBV14 and TRBJ2-1; 9 bases agree with TRBD2. The germline V gene encodes CDR1 SGHDN and CDR2 FVKESK. This CDR3 spans 15 amino acids. The CDR3 DNA reads as TGTGCCAGCAGCGGAGCGGGGGGACCGTACAAGGAGCAGTTCTGC. The encoded protein is CASSGAGGPYKEQFC.

This clonotype was recorded only once. The final CDR3 position lacks the conserved phenylalanine or tryptophan, pointing to a likely read error. This chain's CDR3 is CASSLAPGFGERLFY. The CDR3 DNA is TGTGCCAGCAGCTTGGCCCCGGGATTCGGGGAAAGACTGTTTTAT. The V gene is TRBV7-3, the J gene TRBJ1-4; D is uncertain. Germline values: CDR1 SGHTA, CDR2 FQGTGA. The CDR3 spans 15 residues.

The gene calls are TRBV9 and TRBJ2-7; TRBD1 is a possible D gene (6 bases). The ends were cut back, 4 bases at V and 5 bases at J, with 16 bases in the middle. The CDR3 is 14 amino acids. CDR1 is SGDLS and CDR2 is YYNGEE in the germline V gene. For the CDR3, the DNA is TGTGCCAGCAGCCTGATGACAGGTAGCCACGAGCAGTACTTC. This gives the protein CASSLMTGSHEQYF. Drawing the rest from reference TRBV9 and TRBJ2-7, the complete variable domain is DSGVTQTPKHLITATGQRVTLRCSPRSGDLSVYWYQQSLDQGLQFLIQYYNGEERAKGNILERFSAQQFPDLHSELNLSSLELGDSALYFCASSLMTGSHEQYFGPGTRLTVT.